The 29 T cell receptor beta chains below were found in one sample sequenced in a study of shared clonotypes between healthy human individuals. Some clones are missing from TCRdb's copy, which holds only in-frame ones; the method was immunoSEQ multiplex PCR. Of 2 million to 2.5 million clones listed, approximately 94% are singletons. The specimen sequenced was naive CD4+ T cells sorted from blood. As to subset: CD45RA+ positively selected. Every receptor here comes from a man aged 18 to 35 in good health.

This chain links TRBV25-1 with TRBJ1-4, with no clear D. V lost 1 base and J 5 bases, leaving 11 bases between the germline ends. There are 15 residues in the CDR3. CDR1 and CDR2 from the germline V gene are MGHDK and SYGVNS. This chain's CDR3 is CASSESRLGNEKLFF. The CDR3 DNA reads TGTGCCAGCAGTGAATCAAGGCTGGGAAATGAAAAACTGTTTTTT.

The chain carries TRBV7-9 and TRBJ2-6; D is ambiguous. Germline values: CDR1 SEHNR, CDR2 FQNEAQ (reference sequence). The CDR3 length is 17 residues. Trimming stripped 5 bases from V and 0 bases from J, with 14 bases between. The CDR3: CASSLTGPSSGANVLTF. In DNA form, the CDR3 reads TGTGCCAGCAGCCTTACCGGCCCAAGCTCTGGGGCCAACGTCCTGACTTTC.

The chain couples TRBV19 to TRBJ1-6; the D is unclear. Trimming cost V 7 bases and J 8 bases, with 15 bases left between them. CDR1 and CDR2 from the germline V gene are LNHDA and SQIVND (reference sequence). The CDR3 is 14 amino acids. The CDR3 DNA reads TGTGCCAGTACCATTGGGGTATGGGATTCACCCCTCCACTTT. Protein: CASTIGVWDSPLHF. The full variable domain, in which reference TRBV19 and TRBJ1-6 provide the parts outside the CDR3, is DGGITQSPKYLFRKEGQNVTLSCEQNLNHDAMYWYRQDPGQGLRLIYYSQIVNDFQKGDIAEGYSVSREKKESFPLTVTSAQKNPTAFYLCASTIGVWDSPLHFGNGTRLTVT.

V usage is TRBV15 and J usage is TRBJ2-1, with D perhaps matching TRBD1 or TRBD2 (5 bases each). Germline V gene data show CDR1 as LNHNV and CDR2 as YYDKDF (reference sequence). CDR3 size: 15 residues. Trimming stripped 6 bases from V and 4 bases from J, with 16 bases between. DNA for the CDR3: TGTGCCACCAGGGGCGGCAGGGAGAGGTACAATGAGCAGTTCTTC. Its protein is CATRGGRERYNEQFF.

This chain uses TRBV19 with TRBJ2-6, with D tentatively TRBD2 (6 bases). Trimming shortened V by 2 bases and J by 1 base, and 18 bases separated the two germline ends. CDR3 length: 19 residues. The germline CDR1 and CDR2 sequences are LNHDA and SQIVND (reference sequence). DNA for the CDR3: TGTGCCAGTAGTATATCCCGCGGGAAAGCGACATCTGGGGCCAACGTCCTGACTTTC. This translates into CASSISRGKATSGANVLTF. The full variable domain, its missing parts supplied by reference TRBV19 and TRBJ2-6, is DGGITQSPKYLFRKEGQNVTLSCEQNLNHDAMYWYRQDPGQGLRLIYYSQIVNDFQKGDIAEGYSVSREKKESFPLTVTSAQKNPTAFYLCASSISRGKATSGANVLTFGAGSRLTVL.

The chain carries TRBV4-1 and TRBJ2-7; D is undetermined. The CDR3 is 14 amino acids. Trimming took 6 bases from V and 3 from J, leaving 15 bases between them. The germline V gene has CDR1 MGHRA and CDR2 YSYEKL. This chain's CDR3 is CASRGSDSRYEQYF. Here the CDR3 DNA reads TGCGCCAGCAGGGGATCCGACTCCCGCTACGAGCAGTACTTC.

The rearrangement joins TRBV28 to TRBJ1-6, with unresolved D. This CDR3 comprises 11 residues. Between the trimmed V and J ends, which lost 6 bases and 5 bases, there was a span of 2 bases. Germline loops: CDR1 MDHEN, CDR2 SYDVKM. CDR3 sequence: CASRHNSPLHF. The CDR3 nucleotides read TGTGCCAGCAGGCATAATTCACCCCTCCACTTT.

As DNA, the CDR3 is TGTGCCAGCAGATCCCCTCGACTGGACAGACCCTACGAGCAGTACTTC. Its translation is CASRSPRLDRPYEQYF. V and J are TRBV11-2 and TRBJ2-7, with D maybe TRBD1 (6 bases). The CDR3 sequence is 16 residues long. Germline values: CDR1 SGHAT, CDR2 FQNNGV. The ends were cut back, 6 bases at V and 2 bases at J, with 20 bases in the middle.

The count of this clone is one. This chain links TRBV5-4 with TRBJ2-7, with 8 nucleotides matching TRBD2. CDR1 SGHNT and CDR2 YYREEE come from the germline V gene (reference sequence). After removal of 4 bases from V and 0 bases from J, the junction contained 9 bases not matched to a gene. The CDR3 contains 16 residues. For the CDR3, the DNA is TGTGCCAGCAGCCGTTGGGGGGCGGGAGGCTCCTACGAGCAGTACTTC. This gives the protein CASSRWGAGGSYEQYF.

For the CDR3, the DNA is TGTGCCAGCAGTCTACGGGCAGGTCGTACGTCCACTGAAGCTTTCTTT. Translating gives CASSLRAGRTSTEAFF. The chain has TRBV6-6 and TRBJ1-1; no reliable D call. The V gene lost 5 bases and the J gene lost 4 bases, with 20 bases spanning the gap. There are 16 residues in the CDR3. Germline CDR1 MNHNY, CDR2 SVGAGI (reference sequence).

This clone was detected a few times. Additional DNA sequences in this sample encode the identical CDR3. The chain combines TRBV10-3 with TRBJ1-6; 7 positions match TRBD1. The V gene's germline CDR1 is ENHRY and CDR2 SYGVKD. V was pared by 6 bases and J by 5 bases, with 1 base of the junction left unmatched. This CDR3 contains 13 residues. CDR3: CAISDRDNSPLHF. The CDR3 DNA reads TGTGCCATCAGCGACAGGGATAATTCACCCCTCCACTTT.

V usage is TRBV2 and J usage is TRBJ1-4; 10 bases are shared with TRBD1. The junction had 6 bases not matched to a gene; V was cut back by 6 bases and J by 5 bases. Germline CDR1 and CDR2: SNHLY and FYNNEI. CDR3 length: 15 residues. The CDR3: CASRIGTGENEKLFF. The CDR3 coding sequence is TGTGCCAGCAGAATCGGGACAGGGGAGAATGAAAAACTGTTTTTT. Using reference TRBV2 and TRBJ1-4 for the parts outside the CDR3, the full variable domain is EPEVTQTPSHQVTQMGQEVILRCVPISNHLYFYWYRQILGQKVEFLVSFYNNEISEKSEIFDDQFSVERPDGSNFTLKIRSTKLEDSAMYFCASRIGTGENEKLFFGSGTQLSVL.

The gene calls are TRBV19 and TRBJ1-2, with TRBD1 matching 7 bases. This CDR3 is 15 amino acids long. Germline values: CDR1 LNHDA, CDR2 SQIVND (reference sequence). With 3 bases clipped from V and 3 bases from J, the junction kept 7 bases outside the gene matches. The CDR3 coding sequence is TGTGCCAGTAGTATGTCTAGCAGGGGGGACTATGGCTACACCTTC. Translated, it gives CASSMSSRGDYGYTF.

This CDR3 is CASSLRGFNEKLFF. For the CDR3, the DNA is TGCGCCAGCAGCTTGAGGGGCTTTAATGAAAAACTGTTTTTT. V and J are TRBV5-1 and TRBJ1-4; D might be TRBD1 (5 bases). In germline, CDR1 is SGHRS, CDR2 YFSETQ. This CDR3 contains 14 residues. V was clipped by 1 base and J by 4 bases, with 8 bases between them.

The V call is TRBV2, the J call TRBJ2-5; D call uncertain. CDR3 length: 12 residues. V lost 1 base to trimming and J lost 5 bases, with 5 bases between them. Germline CDR1 is SNHLY and CDR2 is FYNNEI. CDR3 amino acids: CASSEDRETQYF. The CDR3 DNA sequence: TGTGCCAGCAGTGAAGATCGGGAGACCCAGTACTTC.

The V gene is TRBV5-1, the J gene TRBJ1-2, with TRBD1 as a possible D gene (5 bases). Germline values: CDR1 SGHRS, CDR2 YFSETQ. Trimming cost V 7 bases and J 1 base, with 11 bases left between them. This CDR3 is 13 amino acids long. CDR3 in DNA: TGCGCCAGCGCCAGGGATTTTAACTATGGCTACACCTTC. Amino acid sequence: CASARDFNYGYTF.

This clone was detected only once. This sequence joins TRBV10-3 and TRBJ1-2, with a possible D match to TRBD1 (6 bases). Germline V CDR1 and CDR2: ENHRY, SYGVKD. The CDR3 totals 11 residues. Trimming shortened V by 10 bases and J by 4 bases, and 10 bases separated the two germline ends. CDR3 sequence reads: CATQGTYGYTF. CDR3 sequence (DNA): TGTGCCACCCAGGGGACCTATGGCTACACCTTC.

This chain links TRBV7-9 with TRBJ2-1; possibly TRBD2 for D (5 bases). This CDR3 has 14 residues. The V gene's germline CDR1 is SEHNR and CDR2 FQNEAQ (reference sequence). The V gene lost 3 bases and the J gene lost 8 bases, with 14 bases spanning the gap. CDR3 sequence: CASSLGVSFDEQFF. The CDR3, as DNA: TGTGCCAGCAGCTTGGGAGTCTCGTTCGATGAGCAGTTCTTC.

The chain combines TRBV15 with TRBJ2-7; D is tentatively TRBD1 or TRBD2 (5 bases each). CDR1 LNHNV and CDR2 YYDKDF come from the germline V gene (reference sequence). This CDR3 is built from 15 residues. V was shortened by 8 bases and J by 5 bases, with 22 bases between the two germline ends. CDR3 DNA sequence: TGTGCCACCGGCCAACACCATGACGGGGCCCACGAGCAGTACTTC. Protein product: CATGQHHDGAHEQYF.

J is TRBJ2-1 and V is TRBV30; unclear D gene. This CDR3 comprises 14 residues. The germline CDR1 and CDR2 sequences are GTSNPN and SVGIG (reference sequence). V lost 8 bases to trimming and J lost 3 bases, with 17 bases between them. The DNA of the CDR3 is TGTGCCGCGGTCATAGGGTCCGTCTACAATGAGCAGTTCTTC. Translating it yields CAAVIGSVYNEQFF.

The chain carries TRBV9 and TRBJ1-3; D is possibly TRBD1 (5 bases). CDR1 is SGDLS, CDR2 YYNGEE, per germline. The CDR3 spans 16 residues. V lost 4 bases, J lost 0 bases, and 14 bases lay in between. Here the CDR3 reads CASSPGGESSGNTIYF. For the CDR3, the DNA is TGTGCCAGCAGCCCCGGGGGGGAGTCCTCTGGAAACACCATATATTTT.

V gene TRBV10-1 combines with J gene TRBJ2-1; 11 positions agree with TRBD2. V dropped 9 bases and J dropped 5; count of bases not matched to a gene: 18. Germline CDR1 WNHNN, CDR2 SYGVQD (reference sequence). CDR3 size: 18 residues. The CDR3 coding sequence is TGCGCCAGTCGCCTGGGGACTAGCGGTCAATCGACCCACAATGAGCAGTTCTTC. Translation gives CASRLGTSGQSTHNEQFF.

Regarding this clone: Other nucleotide sequences from this sample produce the same CDR3. The chain joins TRBV6-1 to TRBJ1-6; possibly TRBD1 for D (5 bases). Germline values: CDR1 MNHNS, CDR2 SASEGT. Trimming pared 4 bases from V and 0 bases from J, leaving 7 bases between. The CDR3 consists of 15 residues. CDR3 loop: CASSGGSSYNSPLHF. The CDR3 DNA follows: TGTGCCAGCAGTGGGGGGAGCTCCTATAATTCACCCCTCCACTTT.

A few counts support this clone. The CDR3 sequence is CASSQTGTGGSPLHF. The DNA for the CDR3 is TGTGCCAGCAGCCAAACCGGAACAGGGGGTTCACCCCTCCACTTT. This chain joins TRBV2 and TRBJ1-6; TRBD1 agrees at 8 bases. This CDR3 has 15 amino acids. V was clipped by 6 bases and J by 9 bases; unmatched bases: 10. Germline V CDR1 and CDR2: SNHLY, FYNNEI.

This rearrangement joins TRBV7-8 to TRBJ2-1; D perhaps matches TRBD2 (5 bases). The germline V gene encodes CDR1 SGHVS and CDR2 FQNEAQ. The CDR3 extends over 16 amino acids. Deletions cut 7 bases from V and 5 bases from J, with 21 bases between. CDR3 bases: TGTGCCAGCACCACCTCCTATAGAGGAGGTAACAATGAGCAGTTCTTC. It translates to CASTTSYRGGNNEQFF.

The CDR3: CASSLVAPPTREQYF. CDR3 DNA sequence: TGTGCCAGCAGCCTCGTGGCTCCCCCAACTAGGGAGCAGTATTTT. The chain is built from TRBV2 and TRBJ2-3, with D perhaps matching TRBD2 (5 bases). V gave up 6 bases and J gave up 11 bases, with 24 bases separating them. The CDR3 sequence is 15 residues long. CDR1 SNHLY and CDR2 FYNNEI come from the germline V gene. The whole variable domain, remainder taken from reference TRBV2 and TRBJ2-3, is EPEVTQTPSHQVTQMGQEVILRCVPISNHLYFYWYRQILGQKVEFLVSFYNNEISEKSEIFDDQFSVERPDGSNFTLKIRSTKLEDSAMYFCASSLVAPPTREQYFGPGTRLTVL.

This chain uses TRBV28 with TRBJ1-5; maybe TRBD1 (5 bases). Trimming took off 5 bases at V and 2 bases at J, with 13 bases between the two ends. This CDR3 is built from 15 residues. Germline CDR1 reads MDHEN; CDR2 reads SYDVKM. The CDR3 region is CASSRAGVGNQPQHF. The CDR3 DNA sequence: TGTGCCAGCAGTCGAGCGGGGGTAGGCAATCAGCCCCAGCATTTT.

Concerning this clone: The CDR3 does not close with the conserved phenylalanine or tryptophan, likely indicating a read error. Because the CDR3's place on the DNA is in doubt, the DNA is left out and the CDR3 is given as listed by TCRdb. V usage is TRBV5-3 and J usage is TRBJ2-7; TRBD1 was called by the table and not checked on the DNA. TRBV5-3 is marked as an open reading frame, function uncertain. The CDR3 adds up to 13 amino acids, both ends counted. The CDR3 loop is CARSFWVGTPAAI.

About this clone: The identical CDR3 is also encoded by other nucleotide sequences in the sample. The chain uses TRBV28 and TRBJ1-1, with a possible D match to TRBD1 (5 bases). V lost 5 bases and J lost 4, with 11 bases in between. Germline V gene data show CDR1 as MDHEN and CDR2 as SYDVKM. This CDR3 is 13 amino acids long. The CDR3 coding sequence is TGTGCCAGCAGTCCCCCGGGGGGCACTGAAGCTTTCTTT. Amino acid sequence: CASSPPGGTEAFF.